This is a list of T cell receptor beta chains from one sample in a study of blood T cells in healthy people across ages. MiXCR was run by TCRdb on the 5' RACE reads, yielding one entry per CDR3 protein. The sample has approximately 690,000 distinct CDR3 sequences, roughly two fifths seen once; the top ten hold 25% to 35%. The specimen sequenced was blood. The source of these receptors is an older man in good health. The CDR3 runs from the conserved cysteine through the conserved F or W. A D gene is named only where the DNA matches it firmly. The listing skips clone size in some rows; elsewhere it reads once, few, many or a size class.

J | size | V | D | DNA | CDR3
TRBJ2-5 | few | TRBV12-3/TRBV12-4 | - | TGTGCCAGCAGCCGGCCCGGTAACAAGGCGACCCAGTACTTC | CASSRPGNKATQYF
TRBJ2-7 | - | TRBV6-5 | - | TGTGCCAGCAGTTACGGAAGCGCCAGGAACTCCGAGCAGTACTTC | CASSYGSARNSEQYF
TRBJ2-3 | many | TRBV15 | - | TGTGCCACCAGCAGGGGAACAGGCCCAGATACGCAGTATTTT | CATSRGTGPDTQYF
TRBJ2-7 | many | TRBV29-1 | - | TGCAGCGTAGGCTCGGGCGGGACCGGGACCGAGCAGTACTTC | CSVGSGGTGTEQYF
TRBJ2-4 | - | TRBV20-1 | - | TGCAGTGCTAGAGATTGGACAACTCACCTAGCCAAAACCATTCAGTACTTC | CSARDWTTHLAKTIQYF
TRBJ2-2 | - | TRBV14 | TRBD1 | TGTGCCAGCAGCCAAGGAAGGGGGCTCCGGACCGGGGAGCTGTTTTTT | CASSQGRGLRTGELFF
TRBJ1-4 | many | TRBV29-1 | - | TGCAGCGTACGAATCCTGCAAGGGGATGAAAAACTGTTTTTT | CSVRILQGDEKLFF
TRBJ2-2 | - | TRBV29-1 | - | TGCAGCGTTGCAGTCGCGAACACCGGGGAGCTGTTTTTT | CSVAVANTGELFF
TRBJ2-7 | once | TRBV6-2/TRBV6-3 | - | TGTGCCAGCAGGCACCTTTACAAGCAGTACTTC | CASRHLYKQYF
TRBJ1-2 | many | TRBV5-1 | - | TGCGCCAGCAGCTTGGTCGGGGAAGAAAACTATGGCTACACCTTC | CASSLVGEENYGYTF
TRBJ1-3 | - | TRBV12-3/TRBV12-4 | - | TGTGCCAGCAGGCTCGGAGCCGGCTCTGGAAACACCATATATTTT | CASRLGAGSGNTIYF
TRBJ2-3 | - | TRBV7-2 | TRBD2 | TGTGCCAGCAGCTTAGTGCGGGAGGGCCGAGGGACAGATACGCAGTATTTT | CASSLVREGRGTDTQYF
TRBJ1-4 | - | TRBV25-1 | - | TGTGCCAGCAGTGACGTGCGGGGGAGGGCTAATGAAAAACTGTTTTTT | CASSDVRGRANEKLFF
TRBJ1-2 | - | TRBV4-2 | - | TGTGCCAGCAGCCAAGACAACGGACAGAATGGCTACACCTTC | CASSQDNGQNGYTF
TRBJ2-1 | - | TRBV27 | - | TGTGCCAGCAAGGGCAGGGGGGCTTCGGTAGAAGAGCAGTTCTTC | CASKGRGASVEEQFF
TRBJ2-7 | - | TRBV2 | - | TGTGCCAGCAGTGATGGAGGGAGCTCCTACAATGAGCAGTACTTC | CASSDGGSSYNEQYF
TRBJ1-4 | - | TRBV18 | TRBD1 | TGTGCCAGCTCACCTCAGACAGGGGGCAACGAAAAACTGTTTTTT | CASSPQTGGNEKLFF
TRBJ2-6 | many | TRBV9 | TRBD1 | TGTGCCAGCAGCGCAACCGGACAGGGTTTGAGTGGGGCCAACGTCCTGACTTTC | CASSATGQGLSGANVLTF
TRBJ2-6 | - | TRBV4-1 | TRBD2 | TGCGCCAGCAGCCAAGCGGGGGGAAGCTCTGGGGCCAACGTCCTGACTTTC | CASSQAGGSSGANVLTF
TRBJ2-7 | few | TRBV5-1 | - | TGCGCCAGCAGCTTGGATCCGTCCTACGAGCAGTACTTC | CASSLDPSYEQYF
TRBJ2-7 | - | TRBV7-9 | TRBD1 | TGTGCCAGCAGCTTAGCGGACAGGGCGGGCTACGAGCAGTACTTC | CASSLADRAGYEQYF
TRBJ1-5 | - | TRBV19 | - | TGTGCCACAGGGTCAAATCAGCCCCAGCATTTT | CATGSNQPQHF
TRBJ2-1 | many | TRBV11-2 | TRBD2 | TGTGCCAGCACGAGGGGCGGGAGGGCCTCCTACAATGAGCAGTTCTTC | CASTRGGRASYNEQFF
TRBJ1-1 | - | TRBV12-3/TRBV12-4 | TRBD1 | TGTGCCAGCAGACCATCGGGACAGACGAACACTGAAGCTTTCTTT | CASRPSGQTNTEAFF
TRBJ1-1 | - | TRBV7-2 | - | TGTGCCAGCAGCCCAGGAATACGGAACACTGAAGCTTTCTTT | CASSPGIRNTEAFF
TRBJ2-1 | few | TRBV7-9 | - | TGTGCCAGCAGCTCTGTAGAGACCCAGTTCTTC | CASSSVETQFF
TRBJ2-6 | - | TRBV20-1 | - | TGCAGTGCCGTTTGGAGAGTTGGGGCCAACGTCCTGACTTTC | CSAVWRVGANVLTF
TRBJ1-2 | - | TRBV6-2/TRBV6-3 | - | TGTGCCAGCAGTTCCCAAGACCCCTATGGCTACACCTTC | CASSSQDPYGYTF
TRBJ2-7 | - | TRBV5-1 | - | TGCGCCAGCAGCTTGGGACAAGTATACAATGAGCAGTACTTC | CASSLGQVYNEQYF
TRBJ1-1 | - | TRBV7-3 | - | TGTGCCAGCAGCTCACAGGGCGCCAGCACTGAAGCTTTCTTT | CASSSQGASTEAFF
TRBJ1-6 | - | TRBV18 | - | TGTGCCAGCTCACCCGTGGGACAAGATAATTCACCCCTCCACTTT | CASSPVGQDNSPLHF
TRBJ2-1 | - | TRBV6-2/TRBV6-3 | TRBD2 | TGTGCCAGCAGCCACCGGGACTACTCCTACAATGAGCAGTTCTTC | CASSHRDYSYNEQFF
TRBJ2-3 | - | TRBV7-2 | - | TGTGCCAGCAGCTTACGGGGGTATAGCACAGATACGCAGTATTTT | CASSLRGYSTDTQYF
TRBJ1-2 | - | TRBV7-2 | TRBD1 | TGTGCCAGCAGCCTCTGGGACAGGGGGGACTATGGCTACACCTTC | CASSLWDRGDYGYTF
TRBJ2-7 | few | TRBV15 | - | TGTGCCACCAGCAGAGATCAGGGGACCCTTTACGAGCAGTACTTC | CATSRDQGTLYEQYF
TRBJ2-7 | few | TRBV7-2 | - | TGTGCCAGCAGCTTAGCGAGTAAAACCTACGAGCAGTACTTC | CASSLASKTYEQYF
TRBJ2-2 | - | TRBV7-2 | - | TGTGCCGGCAGCTCCCCCGGTTCCAGGAGCACCGGGGAGCTGTTTTTT | CAGSSPGSRSTGELFF
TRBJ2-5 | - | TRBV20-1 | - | TGCAGTGTCCCGGGGCCCCAAGAGACCCAGTACTTC | CSVPGPQETQYF
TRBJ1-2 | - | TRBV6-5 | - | TGTGCCAGCGGTCCGCGCGGAGCTAACTATGGCTACACCTTC | CASGPRGANYGYTF
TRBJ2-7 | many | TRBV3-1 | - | TGTGCCTGCAGCAGCTCTCTTGACCACGGCGTCTATTCCTACGAGCAGTACTTC | CACSSSLDHGVYSYEQYF
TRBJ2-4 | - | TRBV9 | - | TGTGCCAGCAGCGTAGACTGGGGATCTCAGTACTTC | CASSVDWGSQYF
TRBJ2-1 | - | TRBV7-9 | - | TGTGCCAGCAGCTTATATTTACAGGTAGACAATGAGCAGTTCTTC | CASSLYLQVDNEQFF
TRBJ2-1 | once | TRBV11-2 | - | TGTGCCAGCAGCTTAGTCGGTAGCCTCAATGAGCAGTTCTTC | CASSLVGSLNEQFF
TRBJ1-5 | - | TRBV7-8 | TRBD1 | TGTGCCAGCAGTTCGGACAGGGGAAGCAATCAGCCCCAGCATTTT | CASSSDRGSNQPQHF
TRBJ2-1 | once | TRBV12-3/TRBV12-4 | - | TGTGCCAGCAGTACGCAGAGCAGAAATGCGCAGTTCTTC | CASSTQSRNAQFF
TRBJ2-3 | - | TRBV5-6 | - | TGTGCCAGCAGCCGGGAAGCCCGCACAGATACGCAGTATTTT | CASSREARTDTQYF
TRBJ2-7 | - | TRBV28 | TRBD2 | TGTGCCAGCAGTTCCCCGACTAGCGGGAGCTACAATGAGCAGTACTTC | CASSSPTSGSYNEQYF
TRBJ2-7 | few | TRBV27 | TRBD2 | TGTGCCAGCAGTTTCACCACTAGCGGGAGCCCCAGGGGCGAGCAGTACTTC | CASSFTTSGSPRGEQYF
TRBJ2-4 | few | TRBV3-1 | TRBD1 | TGTGCCAGCAGCTCCCGGACAGGGATGACCAAAAACATTCAGTACTTC | CASSSRTGMTKNIQYF
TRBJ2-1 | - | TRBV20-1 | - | TGCAGTGCTACGCGAAGCTCCTACAATGAGCAGTTCTTC | CSATRSSYNEQFF
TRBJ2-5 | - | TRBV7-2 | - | TGTGCCAGCAGCTTAGAGTGGGCCTACGGGCAGTACTTC | CASSLEWAYGQYF
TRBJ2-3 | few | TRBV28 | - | TGTGCCAGCAGTTTAGGGGAATTTGGGGGTAATACGCAGTATTTT | CASSLGEFGGNTQYF
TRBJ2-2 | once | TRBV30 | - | TGTGCCTGGAGAGCGGACAAAATTAACACCGGGGAGCTGTTTTTT | CAWRADKINTGELFF